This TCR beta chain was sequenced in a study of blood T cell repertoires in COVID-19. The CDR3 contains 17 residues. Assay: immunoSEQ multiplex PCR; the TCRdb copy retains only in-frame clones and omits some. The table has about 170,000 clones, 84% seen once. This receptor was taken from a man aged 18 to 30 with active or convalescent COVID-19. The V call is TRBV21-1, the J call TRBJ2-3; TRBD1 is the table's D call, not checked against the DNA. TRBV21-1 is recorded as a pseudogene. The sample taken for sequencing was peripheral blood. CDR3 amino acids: CASSKDRQDGVTDTQYF. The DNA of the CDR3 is TGTGCCAGCAGCAAAGATAGACAGGATGGTGTCACAGATACGCAGTATTTT.